Presented here are 4 T cell receptor beta chains from one specimen sequenced in a study of blood T cell repertoires in COVID-19. Some clones are missing from TCRdb's copy, which holds only in-frame ones; the method was immunoSEQ multiplex PCR. The profile shows 130,000 to 150,000 clones, about 88% of them singletons. The sequenced material came from peripheral blood. The receptors were gathered from a man aged 45 to 65 with active or convalescent COVID-19.

The V and J genes are TRBV28 and TRBJ2-7; D ambiguous. The CDR3 runs 12 residues. The germline V gene encodes CDR1 MDHEN and CDR2 SYDVKM. Between the trimmed V and J ends, which lost 3 bases and 3 bases, there was a span of 6 bases. The CDR3 DNA follows: TGTGCCAGCAGTTTGTCTAACTACGAGCAGTACTTC. Translating gives CASSLSNYEQYF.

This rearrangement joins TRBV5-4 to TRBJ1-3; perhaps TRBD1 as D (6 bases). Trimming removed 3 bases at V and 0 bases at J, with 10 bases between. From germline, CDR1 is SGHNT and CDR2 YYREEE (reference sequence). CDR3 length: 15 residues. CDR3 in amino acids: CASSWGGHSGNTIYF. The CDR3 coding sequence is TGTGCCAGCAGCTGGGGGGGACACTCTGGAAACACCATATATTTT.

The gene calls are TRBV28 and TRBJ2-2; D unresolved. The CDR3 has 13 residues. Trimming removed 3 bases from V and 1 base from J, with 3 bases in between. CDR1 is MDHEN, CDR2 SYDVKM, per germline. As DNA, the CDR3 is TGTGCCAGCAGTTTCCAGAACACCGGGGAGCTGTTTTTT. This translates into CASSFQNTGELFF. Full variable domain (remainder filled in from reference TRBV28 and TRBJ2-2): DVKVTQSSRYLVKRTGEKVFLECVQDMDHENMFWYRQDPGLGLRLIYFSYDVKMKEKGDIPEGYSVSREKKERFSLILESASTNQTSMYLCASSFQNTGELFFGEGSRLTVL.

This clone turned up a few times. V usage is TRBV14 and J usage is TRBJ1-4; the match to TRBD1 covers 7 bases. V gave up 3 bases and J gave up 7 bases; unmatched junction bases: 5. The germline V gene encodes CDR1 SGHDN and CDR2 FVKESK. The CDR3 contains 14 residues. The CDR3 sequence is CASSHLGGIEKLFF. For the CDR3, the DNA is TGTGCCAGCAGCCATTTAGGGGGCATTGAAAAACTGTTTTTT.